Following are 27 T cell receptor beta chains from one sample sequenced in a study of blood T cell repertoires in COVID-19. Profiled with immunoSEQ multiplex PCR; TCRdb holds only in-frame clones, not every one. This sample carries roughly 290,000 clones, around 87% of them seen once, and the ten largest clones take approximately 7.8%. What was sequenced was peripheral blood. These receptors all stem from a woman aged 45-60 years who had recovered from COVID-19.

The gene calls are TRBV29-1 and TRBJ2-1, with D maybe TRBD2 (6 bases). V lost 7 bases and J lost 2, with 15 bases in between. Germline CDR1 is SQVTM and CDR2 is ANQGSEA. This CDR3 is 14 amino acids long. The CDR3 DNA sequence: TGCAGCGCCATCGGGGGTGGCCCCTACAATGAGCAGTTCTTC. This encodes CSAIGGGPYNEQFF.

This clone was seen a few times. CDR3 region: CATSERGPYNEQFF. For the CDR3, the DNA is TGTGCCACCAGTGAGCGGGGGCCCTACAATGAGCAGTTCTTC. V and J are TRBV24-1 and TRBJ2-1; tentative D call: TRBD2 (7 bases). The CDR3 totals 14 residues. Germline CDR1 KGHDR, CDR2 SFDVKD. Deletions cut 4 bases from V and 2 bases from J, with 8 bases between.

V usage is TRBV4-3 and J usage is TRBJ1-1; tentative D call: TRBD1 (6 bases). Trimming took 4 bases from V and 4 from J, leaving 19 bases between them. Germline CDR1 is LGHNA and CDR2 is YSLEER. The CDR3 totals 16 residues. The CDR3 DNA sequence: TGCGCCAGCAGCCCAATGACTCATACAGGGAGCACTGAAGCTTTCTTT. Protein product: CASSPMTHTGSTEAFF.

This chain joins TRBV3-1 (or the pseudogene TRBV3-2) and TRBJ2-7, with a weak D call TRBD2 (5 bases). CDR1 and CDR2 from the germline V gene are LGHDT and YNNKEL (reference sequence). V lost 1 base to trimming and J lost 0 bases, with 10 bases between them. The CDR3 runs to 15 residues. The CDR3 reads CASSQVFGSSYEQYF. Here the CDR3 DNA reads TGTGCCAGCAGCCAAGTTTTTGGGAGCTCCTACGAGCAGTACTTC.

V gene TRBV19 combines with J gene TRBJ2-2; D is uncertain. V was trimmed by 5 bases and J by 6 bases, leaving 10 bases between them. This CDR3 region has 13 residues. Germline V gene sequence: CDR1 LNHDA, CDR2 SQIVND (reference sequence). The CDR3 spells CASSVTGSGELFF. The CDR3 DNA sequence: TGTGCCAGTAGTGTCACCGGGTCCGGGGAGCTGTTTTTT.

The chain is built from TRBV3-1 (or the pseudogene TRBV3-2) and TRBJ2-7, with no clear D. Germline V gene lookup returns CDR1 LGHDT and CDR2 YNNKEL (reference sequence). This CDR3 contains 14 residues. Trimming pared 8 bases from V and 6 bases from J, leaving 20 bases between. CDR3 nucleotides: TGTGCCAGCGAGTCCTCGACTGCGCGTAGCGAGCAGTACTTC. Translating it yields CASESSTARSEQYF.

This clone has a single count. This chain links TRBV27 with TRBJ1-2; a possible D gene is TRBD1 (5 bases). This CDR3 region has 14 residues. The V gene's germline CDR1 is MNHEY and CDR2 SMNVEV (reference sequence). The V and J ends lost 5 bases and 0 bases respectively, with 10 bases between them. CDR3 residues: CASSLGGTNYGYTF. CDR3 coding DNA: TGTGCCAGCAGTCTCGGGGGTACTAACTATGGCTACACCTTC.

V and J are TRBV23-1 and TRBJ2-5; no reliable D call. TRBV23-1 is noted as an ORF with a role that remains uncertain. This CDR3 is built from 14 residues. Trimming took 4 bases from V and 5 from J, leaving 14 bases between them. CDR3 nucleotide sequence: TGCGCCAGCAGTCGCGACAAATTTTGGGAGACCCAGTACTTC. Amino acid sequence: CASSRDKFWETQYF.

The rearrangement joins TRBV13 to TRBJ2-3; TRBD2 aligns across 9 bases. CDR1 PRHDT and CDR2 FYEKMQ come from the germline V gene (reference sequence). Trimming took 10 bases from V and 0 from J; bases not matched to a gene: 11. This CDR3 region has 16 residues. CDR3 nucleotide sequence: TGTGCCATTTCCGATAGCGGGAGTAGGAGCACAGATACGCAGTATTTT. Its translation is CAISDSGSRSTDTQYF.

V usage is TRBV19 and J usage is TRBJ2-5, with 9 bases lining up with TRBD2. Germline loops: CDR1 LNHDA, CDR2 SQIVND (reference sequence). The junction had 5 bases not matched to a gene; V was cut back by 5 bases and J by 1 base. The CDR3 consists of 15 residues. CDR3 DNA sequence: TGTGCCAGTAGTCCCAAGGGACTAGCCCAAGAGACCCAGTACTTC. Translation gives CASSPKGLAQETQYF.

The table lists this clone with a count of one. The chain combines TRBV18 with TRBJ2-5; D unresolved. The germline V gene has CDR1 KGHSH and CDR2 LQKENI. Trimming left V 6 bases short and J 1 base short, with 9 bases between. The length of the CDR3 is 13 residues. For the CDR3, the DNA is TGTGCCAGCTCCCCGTGGCTCCAAGAGACCCAGTACTTC. The encoded protein is CASSPWLQETQYF.

V gene TRBV24-1 combines with J gene TRBJ2-1; 14 positions match TRBD2. The CDR3 has 17 amino acids. Germline CDR1 KGHDR, CDR2 SFDVKD. V lost 4 bases, J lost 9 bases, and 10 bases stayed unmatched. CDR3 sequence (DNA): TGTGCCACCAGTGACTGGACTAGCGGGGGGCCCCTCGGTGAGCAGTTCTTC. Translation gives CATSDWTSGGPLGEQFF.

The CDR3 nucleotides read TGTGCCAGCAGTTGGGCCTCGAACACCGGGGAGCTGTTTTTT. It encodes CASSWASNTGELFF. The chain links TRBV6-6 to TRBJ2-2; D is ambiguous. This CDR3 region has 14 residues. V lost 4 bases to trimming and J lost 0 bases, with 6 bases between them. Germline CDR1 reads MNHNY; CDR2 reads SVGAGI (reference sequence).

The chain joins TRBV6-5 to TRBJ1-1; D perhaps matches TRBD1 (5 bases). The CDR3 contains 15 residues. Trimming pared 6 bases from V and 3 bases from J, leaving 17 bases between. The germline gives CDR1 MNHEY, CDR2 SVGAGI. CDR3 DNA sequence: TGTGCCAGCAGCTCCAACTCGGGGGGAGACACTGAAGCTTTCTTT. Its protein is CASSSNSGGDTEAFF.

This sequence joins TRBV20-1 and TRBJ2-1; D gene unclear. The CDR3 consists of 11 residues. Germline V gene sequence: CDR1 DFQATT, CDR2 SNEGSKA (reference sequence). Trimming left V 2 bases short and J 4 bases short, with 3 bases between. The DNA for the CDR3 is TGCAGTGCTAGATCTTACAATGAGCAGTTCTTC. Encoded protein: CSARSYNEQFF.

This chain connects TRBV6-5 to TRBJ2-1; D is ambiguous. This CDR3 region has 15 residues. CDR1 MNHEY and CDR2 SVGAGI come from the germline V gene. Between the trimmed V and J ends, which lost 2 bases and 0 bases, there was a span of 8 bases. The DNA of the CDR3 is TGTGCCAGCAGTTACGTCTCCAGCTCCTACAATGAGCAGTTCTTC. Protein product: CASSYVSSSYNEQFF.

V usage is TRBV29-1 and J usage is TRBJ2-1; TRBD1 matches 8 bases. Looked up from germline, CDR1 is SQVTM and CDR2 is ANQGSEA. CDR3 size: 15 residues. The V gene end was trimmed by 2 bases and the J gene end by 4 bases; junction bases not matched to a gene: 7. CDR3 coding DNA: TGCAGCGTTGAATTGGTACAGGGGGGATACAATGAGCAGTTCTTC. Its protein product is CSVELVQGGYNEQFF.

The chain combines TRBV28 with TRBJ2-5; TRBD2 agrees at 8 bases. The CDR3 consists of 16 residues. Per germline, CDR1 MDHEN and CDR2 SYDVKM. J gave up 4 bases and V 4 bases, and 11 bases lay outside the gene matches. CDR3 loop: CASSSPPGRGGETQYF. CDR3 DNA: TGTGCCAGCAGTTCCCCCCCCGGGAGGGGGGGAGAGACCCAGTACTTC.

This chain joins TRBV4-2 and TRBJ1-6; D is uncertain. The germline V gene encodes CDR1 LGHNA and CDR2 YNFKEQ. This CDR3 has 17 amino acids. V was clipped by 0 bases and J by 3 bases, with 12 bases between them. The CDR3 loop is CASSQDSGSGYNSPLHF. The CDR3 DNA reads TGTGCCAGCAGCCAAGATAGCGGATCGGGCTATAATTCACCCCTCCACTTT.

This chain connects TRBV9 to TRBJ1-4; D gene unclear. Trimming removed 3 bases at V and 11 bases at J, with 14 bases between. The germline V gene encodes CDR1 SGDLS and CDR2 YYNGEE. The CDR3 loop spans 13 amino acids. CDR3 in amino acids: CASSGRRPGKLFF. CDR3 in DNA: TGTGCCAGCAGCGGCCGACGGCCCGGGAAACTGTTTTTT.

This clone was recorded only once. Written as DNA, the CDR3 is TGCAGCGGGCGACACCCAGGTGGCGGGGAGCTGTTTTTT. Protein product: CSGRHPGGGELFF. The chain recombines TRBV29-1 with TRBJ2-2; D is unresolved. CDR1 is SQVTM and CDR2 is ANQGSEA in the germline V gene. V was shortened by 7 bases and J by 7 bases, with 16 bases between the two germline ends. The CDR3 has 13 residues.

The chain uses TRBV4-3 and TRBJ1-4, with D maybe TRBD1 (5 bases). The V end was cut by 0 bases, the J end by 11 bases, with 22 bases between. The germline V gene encodes CDR1 LGHNA and CDR2 YSLEER. The CDR3 is made up of 17 amino acids. CDR3 DNA sequence: TGCGCCAGCAGCCAAGAAAGCTTGGGTCAGGGTGGCAGTAAACTGTTTTTT. Residues: CASSQESLGQGGSKLFF.

This chain joins TRBV3-1 (or the pseudogene TRBV3-2) and TRBJ2-1; D might be TRBD1 (6 bases). CDR1 and CDR2 (germline): LGHDT, YNNKEL (reference sequence). CDR3 length equals 14 residues. V was shortened by 5 bases and J by 14 bases, with 22 bases between the two germline ends. The CDR3, as DNA: TGTGCCAGCAGCTCTACCGTAGGGGGACCGTTGGAGTTCTTC. Its translation: CASSSTVGGPLEFF.

V is TRBV7-8 and J is TRBJ2-7, with a tentative D call TRBD2 (5 bases). Germline loops: CDR1 SGHVS, CDR2 FQNEAQ. Trimming took 5 bases from V and 4 from J, leaving 9 bases between them. CDR3 length: 12 amino acids. CDR3 coding DNA: TGTGCCAGCAGCCCACTAGGGTACGAGCAGTACTTC. As protein: CASSPLGYEQYF.

The chain carries TRBV28 and TRBJ1-1, with TRBD1 matching over 7 bases. Germline V gene sequence: CDR1 MDHEN, CDR2 SYDVKM. The V gene end was trimmed by 3 bases and the J gene end by 8 bases; junction bases not matched to a gene: 6. This CDR3 is built from 13 residues. This chain's CDR3 is CASSLYSGGEAFF. Here the CDR3 DNA reads TGTGCCAGCAGTTTGTACTCAGGGGGAGAAGCTTTCTTT.

This clone appeared a few times. V usage is TRBV6-5 and J usage is TRBJ1-1, with 9 bases lining up with TRBD1. Per germline, CDR1 MNHEY and CDR2 SVGAGI. The CDR3 length is 16 residues. Germline trimming cut 2 bases from V and 10 bases from J; bases unmatched to any gene: 14. The DNA of the CDR3 is TGTGCCAGCAGTTACACTTACTCCGGGACAGGGTTCGGAGCTTTCTTT. It codes for CASSYTYSGTGFGAFF.

V gene TRBV19 combines with J gene TRBJ1-1, with D unresolved. V lost 6 bases to trimming and J lost 4 bases, with 15 bases between them. Germline V gene sequence: CDR1 LNHDA, CDR2 SQIVND (reference sequence). This CDR3 is 14 amino acids long. The CDR3 here is CASRWASVSTEAFF. The CDR3 DNA reads as TGTGCCAGTAGATGGGCGTCTGTGAGCACTGAAGCTTTCTTT.